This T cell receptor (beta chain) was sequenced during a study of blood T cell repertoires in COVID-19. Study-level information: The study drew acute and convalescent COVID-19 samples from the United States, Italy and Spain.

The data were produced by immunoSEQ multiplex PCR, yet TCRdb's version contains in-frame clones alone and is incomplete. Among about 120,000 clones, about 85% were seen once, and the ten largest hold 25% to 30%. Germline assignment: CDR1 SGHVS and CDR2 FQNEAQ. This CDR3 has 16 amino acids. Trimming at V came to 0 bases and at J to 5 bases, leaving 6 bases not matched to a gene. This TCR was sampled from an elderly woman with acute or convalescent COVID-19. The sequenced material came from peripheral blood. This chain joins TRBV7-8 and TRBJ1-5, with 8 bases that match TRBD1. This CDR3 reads CASSLAAGTGHQPQHF. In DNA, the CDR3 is TGTGCCAGCAGCTTAGCAGCCGGGACAGGACATCAGCCCCAGCATTTT.